A selection of T cell receptor beta chains follows, all from one sample in a study of control samples from healthy donors and cancer patients. Only in-frame clones appear in the TCRdb table, and some are missing; sequencing was by immunoSEQ multiplex PCR. The sample contains over 100,000 clones, approximately 90% of which appear only once. The sequencing input was blood. These receptors all come from a human donor in good health. The donor label of this sample is uncertain. Both conserved end residues are part of each CDR3. Fields, in order: D gene, J gene, clone size, V gene, CDR3 protein. D genes are given only for firm matches. A row's size may be missing; if present it is once, few, many or a size class.

- TRBJ1-5 - TRBV18 CASSPIGGDQPQHF
- TRBJ2-2 - TRBV3-1/TRBV3-2 CASSRGPGELFF
- TRBJ2-1 - TRBV4-3 CASSRVGGEQFF
TRBD2 TRBJ2-7 once TRBV6-5 CASSQTSGGSYEQYF
TRBD1 TRBJ2-4 - TRBV30 CAWSIGTGGSKNIQYF
- TRBJ1-2 - TRBV19 CASSSRWAGYTF
- TRBJ1-3 - TRBV5-4 CASSLGQLSGNTIYF
- TRBJ2-1 few TRBV19 CASSKQGNNEQFF
- TRBJ2-2 - TRBV18 CASSSRSQLTNTGELFF
- TRBJ2-3 - TRBV19 CASTPTGYSTDTQYF
- TRBJ1-1 - TRBV2 CASSEAVEGVAFF
- TRBJ1-3 - TRBV28 CASSYRTLGNTIYF
TRBD2 TRBJ2-5 - TRBV13 CASSHEFRTSGGLETQYF
- TRBJ2-7 - TRBV7-8 CASSPRGRHEQYF
TRBD1 TRBJ1-5 - TRBV6-2/TRBV6-3 CASSYRRQGSNQPQHF
- TRBJ2-6 few TRBV18 CASSPGGGIKGANVLTF
TRBD1 TRBJ1-3 once TRBV6-1 CASSDQTNRGSGNTIYF
TRBD1 TRBJ2-1 - TRBV27 CASSFGTGLYNEQFF
TRBD1 TRBJ1-4 - TRBV6-6 CASRRDRGEKLFF
- TRBJ1-4 - TRBV24-1 CATSATGANEKLFF
TRBD1 TRBJ1-1 once TRBV7-9 CASSQGQGANTEAFF
- TRBJ1-5 - TRBV6-1 CASSDPNRDYSNQPQHF
TRBD1 TRBJ2-7 - TRBV7-2 CASSERQGVTYEQYF
- TRBJ2-1 - TRBV5-1 CASSQGPGSNEQFF
TRBD2 TRBJ2-2 - TRBV10-2 CASSVAGGTGELFF
TRBD1 TRBJ2-1 - TRBV24-1 CATGGQANEQFF
TRBD1 TRBJ1-2 - TRBV6-1 CASSEAGGSNYGYTF
- TRBJ2-3 - TRBV18 CASSPPGRATDTQYF
TRBD1 TRBJ2-5 - TRBV11-2 CASSRTRGTGVGETQYF
TRBD2 TRBJ2-7 - TRBV14 CASSQVGLAGGTYEQYF
TRBD1 TRBJ1-1 - TRBV28 CASSPRTGSIVSEAFF
TRBD2 TRBJ2-1 - TRBV4-1 CASSQEASGGNEQFF
- TRBJ2-7 - TRBV6-5 CASRERGGSYEQYF
- TRBJ2-1 once TRBV7-2 CASSLVPNREYEQFF
TRBD2 TRBJ2-2 few TRBV7-9 CASSPGLADTGELFF
- TRBJ1-2 - TRBV7-9 CASSPGDLSGRGYTF
- TRBJ2-1 - TRBV9 CASSLMGNEQFF
- TRBJ1-2 - TRBV20-1 CSASATPLRGYTF
- TRBJ2-6 - TRBV7-2 CASSLSDGSGANVLTF
- TRBJ1-1 few TRBV11-1 CASSPFLTDDTEAFF